This TCR beta chain was observed in a study of T cell responses to AZD1222 COVID-19 vaccine. Study-level background: The study pooled second doses at about 4 or about 12 weeks.

This table comes from immunoSEQ multiplex PCR, and its TCRdb copy is limited to in-frame clones, with some not included. The table includes some 100,000 clones, 70% to 90% detected once. In the case of this clone: The antigen remains unidentified.

The V end was cut by 3 bases, the J end by 1 base, with 6 bases between. The CDR3 totals 13 residues. Whole-study results and caveats: Donors in the cohort were predominantly white British and more often female, and clonal diversity was possibly underestimated. Spike-specific TCR breadth and depth went up after people got two AZD1222 doses. Sampling that yielded the repertoires occurred only after the peak T cell response.

This sequence was found in an adult in good health. Sequences were derived from peripheral blood, sampled on day 0 of AZD1222 vaccination. The chain couples TRBV12-3 or TRBV12-4 to TRBJ1-1; D ambiguous. DNA for the CDR3: TGTGCCAGCAGTTTCTCCAGGAACACTGAAGCTTTCTTT. It yields the protein CASSFSRNTEAFF.